Each of the 12 T cell receptor beta chains below was sequenced from the same sample in a study of metastatic and nonmetastatic thyroid tumors (dated by TCRdb to 2018 to 2020). None of the patients had been given any treatment before thyroid surgery. The library was generated by PCR. Sequenced on an Illumina HiSeq 4000. The public reads were reanalyzed by TCRdb: fastp trimming at Q25, MiXCR alignment, in-frame beta chains only. The sample contains about 21,000 clones, roughly 28% of them found a single time. The biggest ten clones account for approximately 15% of the sample. The sample taken for sequencing was tumor tissue. These receptors came from a male donor with papillary thyroid cancer or a benign thyroid nodule (not recorded which). Some clones in this sample may be carry-over from other donors' samples.

The V gene is TRBV27, the J gene TRBJ2-7; 7 bases are shared with TRBD1. Unmatched junction bases numbered 4, after V lost 3 bases and J lost 2 bases. The CDR3 sequence is 14 residues long. Germline V gives CDR1 MNHEY, CDR2 SMNVEV (reference sequence). The CDR3 sequence is CASSLTGLTYEQYF. The CDR3 DNA sequence: TGTGCCAGCAGTTTGACAGGGTTAACCTACGAGCAGTACTTC.

V is TRBV11-1 and J is TRBJ2-2; D not certain. CDR1 is SGHAT, CDR2 FQDESV, per germline (reference sequence). Trimming cost V 0 bases and J 7 bases, with 6 bases left between them. The CDR3 length is 13 residues. This CDR3 reads CASSLARNGELFF. The DNA of the CDR3 is TGTGCCAGCAGCTTAGCCCGAAACGGGGAGCTGTTTTTT.

This clone is medium-sized in the sample. The rearrangement links TRBV5-1 to TRBJ2-7, with 7 nucleotides matching TRBD1. V lost 1 base, J lost 3 bases, and 4 bases stayed unmatched. The CDR3 loop spans 14 amino acids. Germline assignment: CDR1 SGHRS and CDR2 YFSETQ. CDR3 sequence: CASSLNPGGYEQYF. For the CDR3, the DNA is TGCGCCAGCAGCTTGAATCCAGGGGGCTACGAGCAGTACTTC.

This clone ranks as medium-sized. This chain connects TRBV6-1 to TRBJ1-2; 7 bases are a match to TRBD1. This CDR3 has 16 residues. Germline CDR1 reads MNHNS; CDR2 reads SASEGT. Trimming cost V 4 bases and J 7 bases; bases outside gene matches: 15. The CDR3 sequence: CASSASPNDRGLGYTF. The CDR3 coding sequence is TGTGCCAGCAGTGCCTCCCCTAATGATAGGGGGCTTGGCTACACCTTC.

This clone was observed at least ten times. A much larger clonotype is one base distant, so this may be a read error. The chain couples TRBV6-1 to TRBJ2-2; TRBD1 matches 7 bases. CDR3 length: 15 residues. Germline V gene sequence: CDR1 MNHNS, CDR2 SASEGT. The CDR3 region is CACRNGQGEVGELFF. CDR3 coding DNA: TGTGCCTGCAGGAATGGGCAGGGGGAAGTCGGGGAGCTGTTTTTT.

This clone was found many times. This chain uses TRBV27 with TRBJ1-5; no reliable D call. The CDR3 runs 12 residues. The ends were cut back, 3 bases at V and 5 bases at J, with 5 bases in the middle. CDR1 is MNHEY, CDR2 SMNVEV, per germline (reference sequence). The CDR3 sequence is CASSFSDQPQHF. The CDR3 DNA reads as TGTGCCAGCAGTTTCAGCGATCAGCCCCAGCATTTT.

The chain recombines TRBV20-1 with TRBJ2-6, with unresolved D. This CDR3 is 15 amino acids long. The V gene's germline CDR1 is DFQATT and CDR2 SNEGSKA (reference sequence). V lost 0 bases to trimming and J lost 3 bases, with 9 bases between them. CDR3 bases: TGCAGTGCTAGAGATAGAGCTCGTGGGGCCAACGTCCTGACTTTC. Its translation: CSARDRARGANVLTF.

This clone was seen a few times. A read error may explain this, as a much larger clone is one base away. The V and J genes are TRBV11-3 and TRBJ2-5; the match to TRBD1 covers 8 bases. The CDR3 is 16 amino acids. Germline CDR1 and CDR2: SGHNT and YENEEA. V gave up 5 bases and J gave up 4 bases; unmatched junction bases: 12. The CDR3 coding sequence is TGTGCCAGCAGCACCCGGACAGGGATTGTCGGAGAGACCCAGTACTTC. This translates into CASSTRTGIVGETQYF.

Judged by abundance, this clone is medium-sized. The V call is TRBV6-6, the J call TRBJ1-3; unclear D gene. This CDR3 contains 17 residues. CDR1 and CDR2 from the germline V gene are MNHNY and SVGAGI (reference sequence). The V gene lost 0 bases and the J gene lost 0 bases, with 12 bases spanning the gap. In nucleotides, the CDR3 is TGTGCCAGCAGTTACTCTTATCCGGGAGACTCTGGAAACACCATATATTTT. Translation gives CASSYSYPGDSGNTIYF.

This clone was counted only a few times. The chain recombines TRBV6-1 with TRBJ1-5; D is possibly TRBD1 (5 bases). Per germline, CDR1 MNHNS and CDR2 SASEGT. Trimming pared 7 bases from V and 6 bases from J, leaving 13 bases between. The CDR3 totals 13 residues. DNA for the CDR3: TGTGCCAGCACTCGGGCAGGGAGTCAGCCCCAGCATTTT. Translation gives CASTRAGSQPQHF.

By sample share, this clone is medium-sized (0.01 to 0.1%). This chain links TRBV5-1 with TRBJ2-7; 10 bases match TRBD1. This CDR3 has 15 residues. The germline V gene has CDR1 SGHRS and CDR2 YFSETQ. V shed 2 bases, J shed 6 bases, and the junction held 8 bases outside the gene matches. CDR3 sequence (DNA): TGCGCCAGCAGCTTAAGGGACAGGGGACGAACCGAGCAGTACTTC. This translates into CASSLRDRGRTEQYF.

CDR3 coding DNA: TGTGCCAGCAGTGCGGGCGGGGGGGAAACAGATACGCAGTATTTT. It yields the protein CASSAGGGETDTQYF. This chain uses TRBV6-1 with TRBJ2-3; 9 positions agree with TRBD2. The CDR3 is made up of 15 amino acids. V lost 4 bases and J lost 3; bases outside the gene matches: 5. CDR1 is MNHNS and CDR2 is SASEGT in the germline V gene.